These 27 T cell receptor beta chains came from one sample sequenced in a study of T cells in narcolepsy. Using immunoSEQ multiplex PCR, the repertoire was profiled, and TCRdb retains in-frame clones only, with some absent. The sample includes under 35,000 clones, 80% to 90% of them seen just once. The source material was memory (CD45RA-) CD4+ T cells from blood. The receptors come from a human donor in good health.

This clone came up once. This chain links TRBV14 with TRBJ2-5, with 8 bases that match TRBD1. J was trimmed by 6 bases and V by 0 bases; bases with no gene match: 9. Germline CDR1 and CDR2: SGHDN and FVKESK. The CDR3 contains 16 residues. DNA of the CDR3: TGTGCCAGCAGCCAAGATTTTGGACAGGGTGGCCAGACCCAGTACTTC. This gives the protein CASSQDFGQGGQTQYF.

The rearrangement links TRBV27 to TRBJ1-4, with TRBD1 matching over 8 bases. This CDR3 region has 16 residues. The trim removed 1 base at V and 8 bases at J, leaving 9 bases unmatched. CDR1 and CDR2 from the germline V gene are MNHEY and SMNVEV (reference sequence). CDR3 sequence reads: CASSLYHRGSYEKLFF. The DNA for the CDR3 is TGTGCCAGCAGTTTATACCACAGGGGGTCCTACGAAAAACTGTTTTTT. Together with reference TRBV27 and TRBJ1-4, the CDR3 gives the full variable domain: EAQVTQNPRYLITVTGKKLTVTCSQNMNHEYMSWYRQDPGLGLRQIYYSMNVEVTDKGDVPEGYKVSRKEKRNFPLILESPSPNQTSLYFCASSLYHRGSYEKLFFGSGTQLSVL.

V gene TRBV7-9 combines with J gene TRBJ2-7; perhaps TRBD2 as D (5 bases). Trimming stripped 0 bases from V and 2 bases from J, with 8 bases between. Germline V gene data show CDR1 as SEHNR and CDR2 as FQNEAQ (reference sequence). The CDR3 is 14 residues long. The CDR3 loop reads CASSLAAEPYEQYF. CDR3 DNA: TGTGCCAGCAGCTTAGCAGCGGAACCCTACGAGCAGTACTTC.

The gene calls are TRBV6-1 and TRBJ1-5, with no clear D. Trimming took off 7 bases at V and 2 bases at J, with 12 bases between the two ends. Germline V lookup: CDR1 MNHNS, CDR2 SASEGT. The CDR3 covers 14 residues. CDR3 DNA sequence: TGTGCCAGCACCATCCTCACCGGCAATCAGCCCCAGCATTTT. Protein product: CASTILTGNQPQHF.

A remark on this clone: Mismatch with germline at one junction end may stem from a read error. The V gene is TRBV7-2, the J gene TRBJ1-1; D gene uncertain. This CDR3 is 14 amino acids long. CDR1 SGHTA and CDR2 FQGNSA come from the germline V gene. In nucleotides, the CDR3 is TGTGCCAGCAGCTTAAGCACGGTGAATACTGAAGCTTTCTTT. It codes for CASSLSTVNTEAFF. Filled out from reference TRBV7-2 and TRBJ1-1, the complete variable domain reads GAGVSQSPSNKVTEKGKDVELRCDPISGHTALYWYRQSLGQGLEFLIYFQGNSAPDKSGLPSDRFSAERTGGSVSTLTIQRTQQEDSAVYLCASSLSTVNTEAFFGQGTRLTVV.

The chain carries TRBV28 and TRBJ2-6; the match to TRBD2 covers 10 bases. There are 18 residues in the CDR3. V shed 5 bases and J 0 bases; nucleotides not matched to a gene: 7. Germline CDR1 MDHEN, CDR2 SYDVKM. The CDR3 protein is CASSSSGLAISGANVLTF. The DNA for the CDR3 is TGTGCCAGCAGTAGCTCGGGACTAGCGATCTCTGGGGCCAACGTCCTGACTTTC.

The chain has TRBV7-2 and TRBJ1-1; the D gene is possibly TRBD1 (5 bases). From germline, CDR1 is SGHTA and CDR2 FQGNSA. The CDR3 consists of 18 residues. Trimming cost V 1 base and J 0 bases, with 18 bases left between them. CDR3 in DNA: TGTGCCAGCAGCTTAGGGGGCAGGCAGCTCAGGGTGAACACTGAAGCTTTCTTT. This codes for CASSLGGRQLRVNTEAFF.

The J gene is TRBJ2-7, the V gene TRBV10-2; 7 nucleotides align to TRBD1. There are 15 residues in the CDR3. The trim removed 6 bases at V and 0 bases at J, leaving 8 bases unmatched. The germline V gene has CDR1 WSHSY and CDR2 SAAADI. CDR3: CASSLQTGLSYEQYF. DNA for the CDR3: TGCGCCAGCAGCCTCCAGACAGGGCTCTCCTACGAGCAGTACTTC.

This clone was counted once. The chain has TRBV6-1 and TRBJ1-2; tentatively, D is TRBD1 (5 bases). Trimming shortened V by 8 bases and J by 3 bases, and 16 bases separated the two germline ends. Germline lookup yields CDR1 MNHNS and CDR2 SASEGT. This CDR3 has 14 amino acids. CDR3 sequence: CASGLEGTDYGYTF. DNA for the CDR3: TGTGCCAGCGGCCTCGAGGGGACTGACTATGGCTACACCTTC.

The V call is TRBV7-2, the J call TRBJ2-3; TRBD1 might be the D (5 bases). Trimming took off 3 bases at V and 2 bases at J, with 9 bases between the two ends. The CDR3 is 14 residues long. Germline V gives CDR1 SGHTA, CDR2 FQGNSA. The DNA for the CDR3 is TGTGCCAGCAGCTTGACAGATAACACAGATACGCAGTATTTT. It codes for CASSLTDNTDTQYF.

CDR3 sequence: CASSPQARGGAGNTIYF. CDR3 in DNA: TGTGCCAGCTCACCACAGGCCCGAGGGGGTGCTGGAAACACCATATATTTT. The chain employs TRBV18 and TRBJ1-3; a possible D gene is TRBD1 (6 bases). This CDR3 region has 17 residues. CDR1 and CDR2 (germline): KGHSH, LQKENI. Trimming shortened V by 1 base and J by 2 bases, and 15 bases separated the two germline ends. The entire variable domain, with the rest obtained from reference TRBV18 and TRBJ1-3, is as follows: NAGVMQNPRHLVRRRGQEARLRCSPMKGHSHVYWYRQLPEEGLKFMVYLQKENIIDESGMPKERFSAEFPKEGPSILRIQQVVRGDSAAYFCASSPQARGGAGNTIYFGEGSWLTVV.

V gene TRBV13 combines with J gene TRBJ2-1; 7 bases fit TRBD2. V lost 3 bases and J lost 8; bases outside the gene matches: 4. Germline assignment: CDR1 PRHDT and CDR2 FYEKMQ (reference sequence). This CDR3 comprises 13 residues. The chain's CDR3 is CASSLRGGDEQFF. The CDR3 DNA reads TGTGCCAGCAGCTTGCGTGGGGGGGATGAGCAGTTCTTC. Based on the CDR3 plus reference TRBV13 and TRBJ2-1, the full variable domain is AAGVIQSPRHLIKEKRETATLKCYPIPRHDTVYWYQQGPGQDPQFLISFYEKMQSDKGSIPDRFSAQQFSDYHSELNMSSLELGDSALYFCASSLRGGDEQFFGPGTRLTVL.

The rearrangement joins TRBV4-1 to TRBJ2-7, with unresolved D. Germline V lookup: CDR1 MGHRA, CDR2 YSYEKL. CDR3 length: 14 residues. V lost 4 bases, J lost 1 base, and 11 bases lay in between. CDR3 loop: CASSPLRLSYEQYF. The CDR3 DNA reads TGCGCCAGCAGCCCCCTCCGTCTGTCCTACGAGCAGTACTTC.

The chain has TRBV9 and TRBJ2-1; D possibly corresponds to TRBD2 (5 bases). The CDR3 loop spans 15 amino acids. Germline CDR1 SGDLS, CDR2 YYNGEE. V dropped 4 bases and J dropped 4 bases, with 15 bases sitting between them. The DNA for the CDR3 is TGTGCCAGCAGCCCCCGACTGGAGGCGTACAATGAGCAGTTCTTC. Translating gives CASSPRLEAYNEQFF.

The table lists this clone with a count of one. The V gene is TRBV5-5, the J gene TRBJ1-4; 8 bases agree with TRBD1. Losses at the gene ends were 5 bases for V and 4 bases for J; bases not matched to a gene: 10. Germline V gene data show CDR1 as SGHKS and CDR2 as YYEKEE (reference sequence). CDR3 length: 16 residues. For the CDR3, the DNA is TGTGCCAGCAGGACAGGGGACGTTGCTCTTAATGAAAAACTGTTTTTT. Amino acid sequence: CASRTGDVALNEKLFF.

This clone has a single count. The J gene is TRBJ1-1, the V gene TRBV18, with D unclear. Germline CDR1 reads KGHSH; CDR2 reads LQKENI. The CDR3 has 16 amino acids. The V and J ends lost 0 bases and 4 bases respectively, with 15 bases between them. CDR3 loop: CASSPPNNPSLTEAFF. The CDR3 nucleotides are TGTGCCAGCTCACCACCGAACAACCCTTCTCTCACTGAAGCTTTCTTT.

This rearrangement joins TRBV5-4 to TRBJ1-2; D may be TRBD1 (5 bases). Trimming stripped 2 bases from V and 4 bases from J, with 15 bases between. The length of the CDR3 is 15 residues. The germline gives CDR1 SGHNT, CDR2 YYREEE (reference sequence). The CDR3 protein is CASSFSVGEGYGYTF. The DNA of the CDR3 is TGTGCCAGCAGCTTTTCGGTAGGGGAGGGCTATGGCTACACCTTC.

This clone was seen a few times. The sample carries other DNA sequences with the same CDR3. This rearrangement joins TRBV5-1 to TRBJ1-2; 12 bases agree with TRBD1. The CDR3 is 14 residues long. V gave up 0 bases and J gave up 8 bases; unmatched junction bases: 2. Germline V gene data show CDR1 as SGHRS and CDR2 as YFSETQ. CDR3 DNA sequence: TGCGCCAGCAGCTTGGCCGGGACAGGGGGCGGCTACACCTTC. Its translation is CASSLAGTGGGYTF.

This clone was picked up a small number of times. This rearrangement joins TRBV6-1 to TRBJ1-1, with TRBD1 identical over 9 bases. The CDR3 sequence is 15 residues long. Germline CDR1 is MNHNS and CDR2 is SASEGT. V lost 6 bases and J lost 7; bases outside the gene matches: 12. The CDR3 DNA reads as TGTGCCAGCAGGGGACACAGGGGGCGGTCGGATGAAGCTTTCTTT. As protein: CASRGHRGRSDEAFF.

The J gene is TRBJ1-5, the V gene TRBV19; the D gene is possibly TRBD1 (6 bases). The V gene lost 4 bases and the J gene lost 8 bases, with 18 bases spanning the gap. In germline, CDR1 is LNHDA, CDR2 SQIVND (reference sequence). The length of the CDR3 is 15 residues. The CDR3 DNA reads TGTGCCAGTAGTAGGTCAACGGGGGGGCGGGAGCCCCAGCATTTT. Protein product: CASSRSTGGREPQHF.

V is TRBV25-1 and J is TRBJ2-1; D might be TRBD1 (5 bases). The CDR3 has 13 residues. The V gene lost 3 bases and the J gene lost 8 bases, with 11 bases spanning the gap. CDR1 and CDR2 from the germline V gene are MGHDK and SYGVNS. For the CDR3, the DNA is TGTGCCAGCAGTGAGCGGCCCAGGGATGAGCAGTTCTTC. This encodes CASSERPRDEQFF.

The chain joins TRBV19 to TRBJ1-5; weak D call: TRBD1 (5 bases). The length of the CDR3 is 13 residues. Trimming stripped 8 bases from V and 6 bases from J, with 14 bases between. Looked up from germline, CDR1 is LNHDA and CDR2 is SQIVND (reference sequence). The CDR3 reads CASQGGGLQPQHF. CDR3 nucleotides: TGTGCCAGTCAAGGTGGGGGACTTCAGCCCCAGCATTTT.

This clone was detected only once. The gene calls are TRBV5-1 and TRBJ1-6, with 7 bases aligning to TRBD1. CDR1 SGHRS and CDR2 YFSETQ come from the germline V gene. V was pared by 3 bases and J by 0 bases, with 3 bases of the junction left unmatched. This CDR3 is 16 amino acids long. CDR3 sequence (DNA): TGCGCCAGCAGCTCGAGGGACAGCTCCTATAATTCACCCCTCCACTTT. Residues: CASSSRDSSYNSPLHF.

The chain employs TRBV6-6 and TRBJ2-2; 7 bases fit TRBD1. The CDR3 is 13 residues long. Germline lookup yields CDR1 MNHNY and CDR2 SVGAGI (reference sequence). The J segment lost 6 bases and the V segment lost 6 bases, leaving 4 bases of the junction unmatched. The CDR3 region has the DNA TGTGCCAGCAGCCACAGGGGAGCCGGGGAGCTGTTTTTT. It encodes CASSHRGAGELFF.

This chain links TRBV6-5 with TRBJ1-4; TRBD1 aligns across 9 bases. The germline V gene has CDR1 MNHEY and CDR2 SVGAGI. The CDR3 consists of 13 residues. Losses at the gene ends were 5 bases for V and 13 bases for J; bases not matched to a gene: 8. In DNA form, the CDR3 reads TGTGCCAGCAGTGCGACAGGGGGGAGAGGACTGTTTTTT. Its protein product is CASSATGGRGLFF.

The chain is built from TRBV7-3 and TRBJ2-7; 8 bases fit TRBD1. The CDR3 sequence is 17 residues long. Germline trimming cut 2 bases from V and 6 bases from J; bases unmatched to any gene: 15. Germline V CDR1 and CDR2: SGHTA, FQGTGA. CDR3 nucleotides: TGTGCCAGCAGCTTAGACCCCCTGGACAGGGAAGGGGCCGAGCAGTACTTC. This gives the protein CASSLDPLDREGAEQYF.

The chain joins TRBV29-1 to TRBJ1-2; D is unresolved. Germline V gene data show CDR1 as SQVTM and CDR2 as ANQGSEA. Trimming stripped 4 bases from V and 8 bases from J, with 17 bases between. The CDR3 is made up of 13 amino acids. This CDR3 is CSVARTVEGGYTF. CDR3 DNA sequence: TGCAGCGTTGCTCGGACCGTGGAGGGAGGCTACACCTTC.